These 17 T cell receptor beta chains share one sample of origin, sequenced in a study of blood T cell repertoires in COVID-19. Using immunoSEQ multiplex PCR, the repertoire was profiled, and TCRdb retains in-frame clones only, with some absent. The sample lists tens of thousands of clones; approximately 80% were seen once. The source material was peripheral blood. The receptors derive from a man older than 75 with acute or convalescent COVID-19.

The J gene is TRBJ1-1, the V gene TRBV6-2 or TRBV6-3; unclear D gene. The germline V gene encodes CDR1 MNHEY and CDR2 SVGEGT. V was clipped by 5 bases and J by 0 bases, with 13 bases between them. The CDR3 runs to 15 residues. The CDR3 nucleotides are TGTGCCAGCAGTAAGACAAATGCACTGAACACTGAAGCTTTCTTT. Its protein product is CASSKTNALNTEAFF.

This clone was recorded a few times. The chain is built from TRBV27 and TRBJ2-1; 10 bases are shared with TRBD2. The CDR3 covers 15 residues. V lost 1 base and J lost 7; bases outside the gene matches: 4. CDR1 and CDR2 from the germline V gene are MNHEY and SMNVEV (reference sequence). The CDR3 DNA is TGTGCCAGCAGTTTATACCTAGCGGGAGTAAATGAGCAGTTCTTC. Translation gives CASSLYLAGVNEQFF.

The rearrangement joins TRBV5-1 to TRBJ2-5, with D tentatively TRBD1 (5 bases). CDR1 is SGHRS and CDR2 is YFSETQ in the germline V gene. The CDR3 consists of 13 residues. V was shortened by 6 bases and J by 5 bases, with 14 bases between the two germline ends. CDR3 protein: CASKDSGWETQYF. For the CDR3, the DNA is TGCGCCAGCAAGGATTCAGGGTGGGAGACCCAGTACTTC.

This chain links TRBV10-2 with TRBJ2-5, with a tentative D call TRBD1 (5 bases). Germline lookup yields CDR1 WSHSY and CDR2 SAAADI. Trimming removed 3 bases from V and 4 bases from J, with 12 bases in between. This CDR3 region has 14 residues. This chain's CDR3 is CASSDMVGAETQYF. CDR3 bases: TGCGCCAGCAGTGATATGGTTGGGGCAGAGACCCAGTACTTC.

V gene TRBV4-1 combines with J gene TRBJ1-3, with D unresolved. The CDR3 is made up of 18 amino acids. Trimming took off 0 bases at V and 0 bases at J, with 15 bases between the two ends. Germline CDR1 reads MGHRA; CDR2 reads YSYEKL. CDR3 protein: CASSQDDAAYFSGNTIYF. CDR3 DNA sequence: TGCGCCAGCAGCCAAGATGATGCCGCCTATTTCTCTGGAAACACCATATATTTT.

The chain carries TRBV24-1 and TRBJ1-5; a weak D match, TRBD1 (5 bases). The CDR3 sequence is 13 residues long. Trimming pared 6 bases from V and 5 bases from J, leaving 10 bases between. From germline, CDR1 is KGHDR and CDR2 SFDVKD. CDR3 loop: CATSFKGDQPQHF. DNA for the CDR3: TGTGCCACCAGTTTCAAAGGGGATCAGCCCCAGCATTTT.

The sample holds a few counts of this clone. In DNA form, the CDR3 reads TGTGCCAGCAGCTTAGGTCCAGACAGGGAAGTCTACGAGCAGTACTTC. Residues: CASSLGPDREVYEQYF. The rearrangement uses TRBV7-2 and TRBJ2-7; the match to TRBD1 covers 7 bases. CDR1 and CDR2 from the germline V gene are SGHTA and FQGNSA. This CDR3 has 16 amino acids. V trimming: 1 base; J trimming: 3 bases; junction bases outside the gene matches: 9. Together with reference TRBV7-2 and TRBJ2-7, the CDR3 gives the full variable domain: GAGVSQSPSNKVTEKGKDVELRCDPISGHTALYWYRQSLGQGLEFLIYFQGNSAPDKSGLPSDRFSAERTGGSVSTLTIQRTQQEDSAVYLCASSLGPDREVYEQYFGPGTRLTVT.

V and J are TRBV6-2 or TRBV6-3 and TRBJ1-1; D gene unclear. The CDR3 covers 14 residues. The germline V gene encodes CDR1 MNHEY and CDR2 SVGEGT. Trimming pared 4 bases from V and 1 base from J, leaving 10 bases between. The CDR3 DNA reads as TGTGCCAGCAGTTTGGGCGGGGAGAACACTGAAGCTTTCTTT. Protein: CASSLGGENTEAFF.

This rearrangement joins TRBV28 to TRBJ1-2; maybe TRBD1 (6 bases). Germline lookup yields CDR1 MDHEN and CDR2 SYDVKM. Trimming cost V 10 bases and J 5 bases, with 20 bases left between them. This CDR3 is 14 amino acids long. CDR3 DNA: TGTGCCACCTATTTACAGGGTAGAGGGTATGGCTACACCTTC. Amino acid sequence: CATYLQGRGYGYTF.

The chain employs TRBV9 and TRBJ1-6, with TRBD1 matching 11 bases. Germline V CDR1 and CDR2: SGDLS, YYNGEE. V lost 3 bases to trimming and J lost 9 bases; unmatched junction nucleotides: 11. The CDR3 contains 17 residues. This CDR3 reads CASSGDTGTGGFSPLHF. For the CDR3, the DNA is TGTGCCAGCAGCGGCGACACCGGGACAGGGGGTTTTTCACCCCTCCACTTT.

V and J are TRBV9 and TRBJ1-5; TRBD1 agrees at 7 bases. Trimming removed 4 bases from V and 3 bases from J; junction bases left unmatched: 7. This CDR3 comprises 15 residues. Germline V lookup: CDR1 SGDLS, CDR2 YYNGEE. The CDR3 region is CASSRTGDINQPQHF. The DNA for the CDR3 is TGTGCCAGCAGCCGTACAGGGGACATCAATCAGCCCCAGCATTTT.

The chain combines TRBV3-1 (or the pseudogene TRBV3-2) with TRBJ1-4; the match to TRBD1 covers 7 bases. This CDR3 region has 16 residues. The junction had 8 bases not matched to a gene; V was cut back by 0 bases and J by 7 bases. The germline CDR1 and CDR2 sequences are LGHDT and YNNKEL (reference sequence). The CDR3 bases are TGTGCCAGCAGCCAAGATCCGGCAGGGGGAGCTGAAAAACTGTTTTTT. Residues: CASSQDPAGGAEKLFF.

This clone was counted a single time. The chain uses TRBV2 and TRBJ2-2; 7 nucleotides agree with TRBD1. CDR3 length: 15 residues. CDR1 and CDR2 (germline): SNHLY, FYNNEI. Trimming cost V 4 bases and J 6 bases; bases outside gene matches: 8. For the CDR3, the DNA is TGTGCCAGCAGTGTTTTGACAGGGAATGCCGGGGAGCTGTTTTTT. Its translation is CASSVLTGNAGELFF. Full variable domain (missing parts from reference TRBV2 and TRBJ2-2): EPEVTQTPSHQVTQMGQEVILRCVPISNHLYFYWYRQILGQKVEFLVSFYNNEISEKSEIFDDQFSVERPDGSNFTLKIRSTKLEDSAMYFCASSVLTGNAGELFFGEGSRLTVL.

The chain uses TRBV7-2 and TRBJ1-5; no clear D. Trimming left V 2 bases short and J 2 bases short, with 10 bases between. From germline, CDR1 is SGHTA and CDR2 FQGNSA. CDR3 size: 15 residues. The CDR3 is CASSLNAGGNQPQHF. In DNA, the CDR3 is TGTGCCAGCAGCTTAAACGCAGGCGGCAATCAGCCCCAGCATTTT.

This rearrangement joins TRBV27 to TRBJ2-7, with 8 bases that match TRBD1. Trimming took 0 bases from V and 5 from J; bases not matched to a gene: 6. The CDR3 is 15 residues long. The germline V gene has CDR1 MNHEY and CDR2 SMNVEV (reference sequence). CDR3: CASSLSFGQGHEQYF. The CDR3, as DNA: TGTGCCAGCAGTTTATCGTTCGGACAGGGACACGAGCAGTACTTC.

V and J are TRBV11-2 and TRBJ2-1, with D perhaps matching TRBD2 (5 bases). This CDR3 is 15 amino acids long. Trimming shortened V by 1 base and J by 8 bases, and 15 bases separated the two germline ends. Per germline, CDR1 SGHAT and CDR2 FQNNGV. DNA for the CDR3: TGTGCCAGCAGCTTAGGGACTTTACTTAAGGATGAGCAGTTCTTC. As protein: CASSLGTLLKDEQFF. The full variable domain, completed using reference TRBV11-2 and TRBJ2-1, is EAGVAQSPRYKIIEKRQSVAFWCNPISGHATLYWYQQILGQGPKLLIQFQNNGVVDDSQLPKDRFSAERLKGVDSTLKIQPAKLEDSAVYLCASSLGTLLKDEQFFGPGTRLTVL.

On this clone: One end of the junction does not line up with germline, which may come from a read error. The V and J genes are TRBV27 and TRBJ2-4; TRBD1 matches at 7 bases. In germline, CDR1 is MNHEY, CDR2 SMNVEV (reference sequence). This CDR3 comprises 11 residues. CDR3 sequence (DNA): TGTGCCAGCGGAACAGGGGCTACAACCCTTTTC. Its translation: CASGTGATTLF.